The rows below give T cell receptor beta chains drawn from one sample of a study of T-cell memory formation after mild COVID-19. TCRdb reanalysed the 5' RACE reads using MiXCR and keeps one entry per CDR3 protein. The sample lists approximately 480,000 distinct CDR3 sequences, around a sixth occurring once. Sequencing used PBMCs or a T cell subset sorted from them (not recorded which). Every receptor here comes from an adult woman who had mild COVID-19 (a few samples of this study predate the infection). Cell type and time point are not known. The CDR3 runs from the conserved cysteine through the conserved F or W. A D gene is named only where the DNA matches it firmly. Rows may omit the clone size; those that give it use once, few, many or a size class.

TRBJ2-4 | . | few | TRBV4-2 | TGTGCCAGCAGCCAAGAGACAGGGAGGATTGGAAACATTCAGTACTTC | CASSQETGRIGNIQYF
TRBJ1-2 | TRBD1 | few | TRBV7-9 | TGTGCCAGCAGCCCCTTCCCCGGACAGGGGGGATATGGCTACACCTTC | CASSPFPGQGGYGYTF
TRBJ1-1 | . | few | TRBV6-6 | TGTGCCAGCAGTTACTCGCGACAGGAGGCTTTCTTT | CASSYSRQEAFF
TRBJ2-1 | TRBD2 | few | TRBV5-1 | TGCGCCAGCAGCCCCGCTAGCGGGTTCTACAATGAGCAGTTCTTC | CASSPASGFYNEQFF
TRBJ2-2 | TRBD2 | many | TRBV5-6 | TGTGCCAGCAGCCGGCCGATAGTAGCGGGGGGCCTGACCGGGGAGCTGTTTTTT | CASSRPIVAGGLTGELFF
TRBJ2-5 | TRBD1 | few | TRBV18 | TGTGCCAGCTCACCTTTGACAGGGTCCCAAGAGACCCAGTACTTC | CASSPLTGSQETQYF
TRBJ2-2 | . | few | TRBV24-1 | TGTGCCACCAGATCCGGGACAACGAACACCGGGGAGCTGTTTTTT | CATRSGTTNTGELFF
TRBJ2-3 | TRBD1 | few | TRBV5-1 | TGCGCCAGCAGCTTGGGACAGGGGGCGCAGTATTTT | CASSLGQGAQYF
TRBJ2-5 | . | . | TRBV7-9 | TGTGCCAGCAGCTTAATCCCCTCCGCAGGAGAGACCCAGTACTTC | CASSLIPSAGETQYF
TRBJ2-1 | . | . | TRBV20-1 | TGCAGTGCTAGTTTGGGGGGGCGAAGTGAGCAGTTCTTC | CSASLGGRSEQFF
TRBJ2-3 | TRBD2 | . | TRBV28 | TGTGCCAGCACGTCCGGGACTAGCAAAGCAGATACGCAGTATTTT | CASTSGTSKADTQYF
TRBJ2-2 | TRBD2 | few | TRBV12-3/TRBV12-4 | TGTGCCAGCAGTAGTAGCGGGAGATTCACCGGGGAGCTGTTTTTT | CASSSSGRFTGELFF
TRBJ2-1 | . | few | TRBV3-1 | TGTGCCAGCAGCCAAGATACCCAGACCCTCTTCTACAATGAGCAGTTCTTC | CASSQDTQTLFYNEQFF
TRBJ1-2 | . | . | TRBV20-1 | TGCAGTGCTAGAGATCTTCCAACCCGGGGGAGCTATGGCTACACCTTC | CSARDLPTRGSYGYTF
TRBJ2-1 | TRBD2 | few | TRBV7-3 | TGTGCCAGCAGCCTCGGTGCCGGGACTAGCGGGGGCGAAAAGTTCTTC | CASSLGAGTSGGEKFF
TRBJ1-1 | TRBD1 | few | TRBV27 | TGTGCCAGCAGTTTCAGGGGGGCGAACACTGAAGCTTTCTTT | CASSFRGANTEAFF
TRBJ2-7 | . | many | TRBV10-3 | TGTGCCATCAGTGATGACTTCGGGGACTACGAGCAGTACTTC | CAISDDFGDYEQYF
TRBJ2-3 | . | few | TRBV6-6 | TGTGCCAGCATCCCAGTACGTACAGGGCACACAGATACGCAGTATTTT | CASIPVRTGHTDTQYF
TRBJ2-5 | TRBD2 | few | TRBV7-2 | TGTGCCAGCAGCTCTAAATTAGCGGGGAAAGAGACCCAGTACTTC | CASSSKLAGKETQYF
TRBJ2-5 | . | once | TRBV25-1 | TGTGCCAGCAGTGAATCGAGGGGGTACCAAGAGACCCAGTACTTC | CASSESRGYQETQYF
TRBJ2-3 | . | few | TRBV7-2 | TGTGCCAGCAGCTGGGGGGATAGACTGACAGATACGCAGTATTTT | CASSWGDRLTDTQYF
TRBJ2-5 | . | . | TRBV11-3 | TGTGCCAGCAGCTTAGGCAGACGACAAGAGACCCAGTACTTC | CASSLGRRQETQYF
TRBJ1-1 | . | few | TRBV10-3 | TGTGCCATCAGTATGGGCGGAACCGAAGCTTTCTTT | CAISMGGTEAFF
TRBJ2-1 | . | few | TRBV4-3 | TGCGCCAGCAGCCAAGATTCCCGGGAGTGGGAGCAGTTCTTC | CASSQDSREWEQFF
TRBJ2-1 | . | . | TRBV7-8 | TGTGCCAGCAGCTTAGGGGTTAACAGGGCCTATGAGCAGTTCTTC | CASSLGVNRAYEQFF
TRBJ2-7 | . | . | TRBV19 | TGTGCCAGAATACAGGGTGTCCACGAGCAGTACTTC | CARIQGVHEQYF
TRBJ2-2 | . | . | TRBV7-7 | TGTGCTAGCAGCTTAGAGGAGGCTGCCGGGGAGCTGTTTTTT | CASSLEEAAGELFF
TRBJ2-7 | . | . | TRBV18 | TGTGCCAGCTCACCCAATTATGGGGGGTCCTACGAGCAGTACTTC | CASSPNYGGSYEQYF
TRBJ2-1 | TRBD2 | few | TRBV24-1 | TGTGCCACCAGCCGCCCGTCGGGGGGCTCCTACAATGAGCAGTTCTTC | CATSRPSGGSYNEQFF
TRBJ2-2 | . | few | TRBV7-6 | TGTGCCAGCAGCCAGGCGCAAGTCGGCGGGGAGCTGTTTTTT | CASSQAQVGGELFF
TRBJ2-1 | TRBD2 | . | TRBV20-1 | TGCAGTGGCCTGCAAGCGGGAGGAGCTTACAATGAGCAGTTCTTC | CSGLQAGGAYNEQFF
TRBJ2-1 | TRBD2 | many | TRBV5-1 | TGCGCCAGCAGCTTGTCCGGGACTAGCGTCTACAATGAGCAGTTCTTC | CASSLSGTSVYNEQFF
TRBJ2-3 | TRBD2 | . | TRBV3-1 | TGTGCCAGCAGCCGCAGCACTAGCGGGGGTTACACAGATACGCAGTATTTT | CASSRSTSGGYTDTQYF
TRBJ2-7 | . | few | TRBV20-1 | TGCAGTGCTAGAGATCGCAGAGCCTACGAGCAGTACTTC | CSARDRRAYEQYF
TRBJ2-1 | . | . | TRBV29-1 | TGCAGCGGGAGGGCCTACAATGAGCAGTTCTTC | CSGRAYNEQFF
TRBJ2-3 | TRBD1 | many | TRBV7-9 | TGTGCCAGCAGCTTCCGACAGGGACCGACAGATACGCAGTATTTT | CASSFRQGPTDTQYF
TRBJ1-5 | . | few | TRBV20-1 | TGCAGTGCCGCCCGAGTACAGAACAATCAGCCCCAGCATTTT | CSAARVQNNQPQHF
TRBJ2-2 | TRBD2 | . | TRBV5-4 | TGTGCCAGCAGCTTTGTGGGACTAGCGGGTACCGGGGAGCTGTTTTTT | CASSFVGLAGTGELFF
TRBJ2-5 | TRBD2 | . | TRBV11-2 | TGTGCCAGCAGCCCTAGCGGGGGGCCTCAAGAGACCCAGTACTTC | CASSPSGGPQETQYF
TRBJ1-5 | TRBD1 | . | TRBV29-1 | TGCAGCGTTGAAGTAACAGGCCCCGCAGGGGGGCCCCAGCATTTT | CSVEVTGPAGGPQHF
TRBJ1-2 | TRBD1 | few | TRBV6-5 | TGTGCCAGCAGTTACTCCGGGACAGTCCCCGGCTACACCTTC | CASSYSGTVPGYTF
TRBJ1-2 | . | few | TRBV5-1 | TGCGCCAGCAGCTTGGATTCACGGGCCATGAACTATGGCTACACCTTC | CASSLDSRAMNYGYTF
TRBJ2-7 | TRBD1 | few | TRBV6-5 | TGTGCCAGCAGCGAGACGGACAGGGTCCACGAGCAGTACTTC | CASSETDRVHEQYF
TRBJ1-2 | TRBD1 | . | TRBV5-6 | TGTGCCAGCAGCAGAAACCGGGACAGGGGGCCCCCCACCTTC | CASSRNRDRGPPTF
TRBJ2-5 | . | . | TRBV5-1 | TGCGCCAGCAGCCGCATGGGGGAGACCCAGTACTTC | CASSRMGETQYF
TRBJ2-1 | TRBD2 | few | TRBV6-2/TRBV6-3 | TGTGCCAGCAGTTATTCGGTAGCGGGGGGCGGCAATGAGCAGTTCTTC | CASSYSVAGGGNEQFF
TRBJ2-7 | . | . | TRBV4-3 | TGCGCCAGCAGCCAAGTTGTAGCGGTTTCCTACGAGCAGTACTTC | CASSQVVAVSYEQYF
TRBJ2-1 | TRBD2 | few | TRBV7-9 | TGTGCCAGCAGCGGTCAGCGGGGGGGCAATGAGCAGTTCTTC | CASSGQRGGNEQFF
TRBJ2-5 | . | . | TRBV5-5 | TGTGCCAGCAGCTTGTTGGCCCCGGAGACCCAGTACTTC | CASSLLAPETQYF
TRBJ2-5 | . | . | TRBV3-1 | TGTGCCAGCAGTGGGTGGGGCGGACAAGAGACCCAGTACTTC | CASSGWGGQETQYF
TRBJ1-1 | . | few | TRBV6-5 | TGTGCCAGCAGTTACTCTCGGGGCCTGAACACTGAAGCTTTCTTT | CASSYSRGLNTEAFF
TRBJ1-5 | TRBD1 | many | TRBV24-1 | TGTGCCACCAGTGATCCTCGGACAGGGGGCAACAATCAGCCCCAGCATTTT | CATSDPRTGGNNQPQHF
TRBJ1-1 | . | . | TRBV27 | TGTGCCAGCAGTGTAGACAGGCGCCCCGTGGCTGAAGCTTTCTTT | CASSVDRRPVAEAFF
TRBJ1-2 | . | . | TRBV5-5 | TGTGCCAGCAGCCACTACAAAGTTTTCGTCTATGGCTACACCTTC | CASSHYKVFVYGYTF
TRBJ2-1 | TRBD2 | few | TRBV6-5 | TGTGCCAGCATGGGGACTAGCGGGACGCAGTTCTTC | CASMGTSGTQFF
TRBJ1-2 | TRBD1 | few | TRBV12-3/TRBV12-4 | TGTGCCAGCAGTCCACAGGGGCGAGGCTACACCTTC | CASSPQGRGYTF
TRBJ2-2 | . | few | TRBV6-2/TRBV6-3 | TGTGCCAGCAGTTATATTGGAACCGGGGAGCTGTTTTTT | CASSYIGTGELFF
TRBJ2-1 | TRBD2 | few | TRBV7-3 | TGTGCCAGCAGCTTAACGCCTCCTAGCGGGGCGCAGCAATTAAAGTATGAGCAGTTCTTC | CASSLTPPSGAQQLKYEQFF
TRBJ2-7 | . | . | TRBV9 | TGTGCCAGCAGCGTGGAGATTGGCGGAACCTACGAGCAGTACTTC | CASSVEIGGTYEQYF